The 17 T cell receptor beta chains given below trace back to one sample, sequenced in a study of radiotherapy plus CTLA-4 blockade in lung cancer. Assay used: immunoSEQ multiplex PCR; TCRdb lists only in-frame clones, some missing. The sample includes roughly 80,000 clones, around 76% seen only once; the top ten take more than 3.5%. The sequenced sample was peripheral blood, obtained from a patient treated with radiotherapy plus ipilimumab. The receptors stem from a human donor with non-small cell lung cancer who had a partial response to radiotherapy plus ipilimumab. Some clones in this sample may be carry-over from other donors' samples.

This clone was found many times. The V and J genes are TRBV19 and TRBJ1-5, with TRBD1 as a possible D gene (5 bases). V gave up 3 bases and J gave up 4 bases, with 28 bases separating them. Germline V gene data show CDR1 as LNHDA and CDR2 as SQIVND (reference sequence). CDR3 length equals 20 residues. This CDR3 is CASSIDLGRALLPYNQPQHF. The CDR3, as DNA: TGTGCCAGTAGTATTGACCTGGGCAGGGCGCTGCTTCCCTATAATCAGCCCCAGCATTTT.

The chain couples TRBV19 to TRBJ1-5, with 9 bases lining up with TRBD1. Germline-derived CDR1 and CDR2 are LNHDA and SQIVND (reference sequence). The CDR3 loop spans 19 amino acids. The J segment lost 3 bases and the V segment lost 3 bases, leaving 15 bases of the junction unmatched. The DNA of the CDR3 is TGTGCCAGTAGTATCGGGGGACAGGGAAGAGGGAGGGACAATCAGCCCCAGCATTTT. Its protein is CASSIGGQGRGRDNQPQHF.

The chain joins TRBV11-3 to TRBJ1-2; possible D gene TRBD1, 6 bases. The CDR3 runs to 14 residues. V was cut by 1 base and J by 6 bases, with 12 bases left in between. The germline V gene has CDR1 SGHNT and CDR2 YENEEA. The CDR3 DNA reads as TGTGCCAGCAGCTTAGGTCACAGGGAGCATGGCTACACCTTC. This translates into CASSLGHREHGYTF.

The V and J genes are TRBV6-1 and TRBJ1-2, with 9 positions matching TRBD1. The ends lost 7 bases at V and 6 bases at J; junction bases unmatched: 3. The CDR3 is 12 amino acids. Germline V gene sequence: CDR1 MNHNS, CDR2 SASEGT. Written as DNA, the CDR3 is TGTGCCAGCAAGGACAGGGGAGATGGCTACACCTTC. Amino acids: CASKDRGDGYTF.

The chain is built from TRBV6-5 and TRBJ2-3; no definite D call. The CDR3 has 14 residues. V shed 6 bases and J shed 3 bases, with 13 bases lying between them. Germline V gene sequence: CDR1 MNHEY, CDR2 SVGAGI. This chain's CDR3 is CASRAPVGTDTQYF. CDR3 coding DNA: TGTGCCAGCAGAGCCCCCGTTGGTACAGATACGCAGTATTTT.

The gene calls are TRBV28 and TRBJ2-7, with 14 bases aligning to TRBD2. The junction had 11 bases not matched to a gene; V was cut back by 8 bases and J by 8 bases. The germline V gene has CDR1 MDHEN and CDR2 SYDVKM. The CDR3 spans 15 residues. The CDR3 sequence is CASRSAGTSGGKQYF. The CDR3 nucleotides read TGTGCCAGCCGGAGCGCCGGGACTAGCGGGGGAAAGCAGTACTTC.

The chain employs TRBV5-1 and TRBJ2-7, with D maybe TRBD2 (5 bases). This CDR3 is 14 amino acids long. V lost 4 bases and J lost 5, with 16 bases in between. CDR1 is SGHRS and CDR2 is YFSETQ in the germline V gene. The CDR3 spells CASSVTPAGDEQYF. In DNA form, the CDR3 reads TGCGCCAGCAGCGTGACTCCCGCCGGGGACGAGCAGTACTTC.

This chain uses TRBV7-3 with TRBJ2-5; 11 bases line up with TRBD2. Germline CDR1 SGHTA, CDR2 FQGTGA. The CDR3 consists of 15 residues. With 5 bases clipped from V and 1 base from J, the junction kept 3 bases outside the gene matches. CDR3 protein: CASSRTSGPQETQYF. In DNA form, the CDR3 reads TGTGCCAGCAGCCGGACTAGCGGGCCCCAAGAGACCCAGTACTTC.

A few counts support this clone. The rearrangement joins TRBV15 to TRBJ2-5; possibly TRBD1 for D (7 bases). CDR3 length: 15 amino acids. Germline lookup yields CDR1 LNHNV and CDR2 YYDKDF (reference sequence). V was cut by 0 bases and J by 4 bases, with 12 bases left in between. The CDR3 reads CATSRDRQGGETQYF. In DNA, the CDR3 is TGTGCCACCAGCAGAGACCGACAGGGAGGAGAGACCCAGTACTTC.

The chain combines TRBV10-3 with TRBJ2-5; D might be TRBD2 (5 bases). Germline CDR1 is ENHRY and CDR2 is SYGVKD. The CDR3 consists of 13 residues. Deletions cut 0 bases from V and 4 bases from J, with 6 bases between. CDR3 DNA sequence: TGTGCCATCAGTGAGTCAGGGAGAGAGACCCAGTACTTC. This sequence encodes CAISESGRETQYF.

The gene calls are TRBV27 and TRBJ1-1; TRBD1 is a possible D gene (6 bases). V gave up 3 bases and J gave up 2 bases, with 13 bases separating them. CDR1 MNHEY and CDR2 SMNVEV come from the germline V gene (reference sequence). The CDR3 runs to 15 residues. The CDR3 sequence: CASSFAGVRNTEAFF. CDR3 coding DNA: TGTGCCAGCAGTTTTGCAGGGGTACGAAACACTGAAGCTTTCTTT.

The CDR3 is CASRLTGANEKLFF. For the CDR3, the DNA is TGTGCCAGCAGGCTTACAGGGGCTAATGAAAAACTGTTTTTT. The chain combines TRBV28 with TRBJ1-4; 7 positions match TRBD1. The germline CDR1 and CDR2 sequences are MDHEN and SYDVKM. This CDR3 region has 14 residues. V shed 6 bases and J 3 bases; nucleotides not matched to a gene: 4.

V gene TRBV18 combines with J gene TRBJ1-5; 8 bases are a match to TRBD1. CDR1 is KGHSH and CDR2 is LQKENI in the germline V gene. The CDR3 extends over 14 amino acids. With V trimmed by 6 bases and J by 6 bases, 7 bases remained unmatched. CDR3 region: CASSPGQGGQPQHF. The CDR3 DNA reads TGTGCCAGCTCCCCCGGACAGGGTGGTCAGCCCCAGCATTTT.

This rearrangement joins TRBV7-3 to TRBJ1-1, with D unclear. The V and J ends lost 5 bases and 1 base respectively, with 8 bases between them. CDR1 and CDR2 from the germline V gene are SGHTA and FQGTGA. The CDR3 totals 13 residues. This CDR3 reads CASSVSRNTEAFF. The DNA of the CDR3 is TGTGCCAGCAGCGTTTCCAGGAACACTGAAGCTTTCTTT.

The genes are TRBV19 and TRBJ1-2, with a possible D match to TRBD1 (6 bases). CDR3 length: 13 amino acids. The germline CDR1 and CDR2 sequences are LNHDA and SQIVND (reference sequence). V was trimmed by 4 bases and J by 4 bases, leaving 10 bases between them. CDR3 nucleotides: TGTGCCAGTAGTAAAAACAGGGTCTATGGCTACACCTTC. It translates to CASSKNRVYGYTF.

The chain links TRBV27 to TRBJ1-5; D not certain. Germline loops: CDR1 MNHEY, CDR2 SMNVEV (reference sequence). Trimming removed 2 bases at V and 1 base at J, with 6 bases between. The CDR3 runs to 14 residues. The CDR3 loop is CASSLRESNQPQHF. CDR3 sequence (DNA): TGTGCCAGCAGTTTAAGAGAAAGCAATCAGCCCCAGCATTTT.

This clone has more than one count but fewer than ten. The chain joins TRBV6-6 to TRBJ1-1; D may be TRBD1 (6 bases). V gave up 2 bases and J gave up 2 bases, with 12 bases separating them. CDR1 is MNHNY and CDR2 is SVGAGI in the germline V gene (reference sequence). This CDR3 is 15 amino acids long. The CDR3: CASSYPRGANTEAFF. The CDR3 DNA reads as TGTGCCAGCAGTTACCCCAGGGGAGCCAACACTGAAGCTTTCTTT.